The 5 T cell receptor beta chains listed next were all sequenced from one sample in a study of metastatic and nonmetastatic thyroid tumors. MiXCR was used by TCRdb to re-call the PCR reads. The repertoire consists of some 60,000 clones, with 25% to 30% occurring once and the leading ten covering less than 20%. Patients were all untreated before their thyroid surgery. Sample: blood. The receptors were gathered from a female donor with papillary thyroid cancer or a benign thyroid nodule (not recorded which). Some clones in this sample may be carry-over from other donors' samples.

The rearrangement joins TRBV20-1 to TRBJ1-2; no firm D call. From germline, CDR1 is DFQATT and CDR2 SNEGSKA (reference sequence). V was cut by 0 bases and J by 8 bases, with 10 bases left in between. The CDR3 spans 12 residues. The CDR3 nucleotides read TGCAGTGCTAGAGATGGGTTTAGCGGCTACACCTTC. Its protein is CSARDGFSGYTF.

The chain employs TRBV6-5 and TRBJ1-4, with D uncertain. The CDR3 loop spans 15 amino acids. CDR1 MNHEY and CDR2 SVGAGI come from the germline V gene. The V and J ends lost 10 bases and 7 bases respectively, with 22 bases between them. This chain's CDR3 is CATSYSAPQSEKLFF. The CDR3 coding sequence is TGTGCCACAAGTTACTCGGCACCTCAGAGTGAAAAACTGTTTTTT.

Only a few counts were recorded for this clone. The rearrangement links TRBV6-1 to TRBJ2-7; no reliable D call. Germline V gives CDR1 MNHNS, CDR2 SASEGT. This CDR3 spans 13 amino acids. V lost 4 bases, J lost 3 bases, and 10 bases lay in between. The CDR3 here is CASSVERSYEQYF. In DNA, the CDR3 is TGTGCCAGCAGTGTCGAGAGGAGCTACGAGCAGTACTTC.

There are a few counts of this clone. The chain combines TRBV12-3 or TRBV12-4 with TRBJ2-7; D is perhaps TRBD2 (5 bases). Trimming cost V 5 bases and J 6 bases, with 8 bases left between them. The CDR3 runs to 11 residues. In DNA form, the CDR3 reads TGTGCCAGCAGTCGGGGAGTCGAGCAGTACTTC. This translates into CASSRGVEQYF.

This clone has a handful of counts. V gene TRBV27 combines with J gene TRBJ2-7, with D tentatively TRBD2 (6 bases). With 4 bases removed from V and 6 bases from J, the gap between germline ends came to 16 bases. The CDR3 consists of 14 residues. Germline V lookup: CDR1 MNHEY, CDR2 SMNVEV (reference sequence). CDR3 nucleotides: TGTGCCAGCAGTTCAAGAGGCGGGGTCCCCGAGCAGTACTTC. The encoded protein is CASSSRGGVPEQYF.